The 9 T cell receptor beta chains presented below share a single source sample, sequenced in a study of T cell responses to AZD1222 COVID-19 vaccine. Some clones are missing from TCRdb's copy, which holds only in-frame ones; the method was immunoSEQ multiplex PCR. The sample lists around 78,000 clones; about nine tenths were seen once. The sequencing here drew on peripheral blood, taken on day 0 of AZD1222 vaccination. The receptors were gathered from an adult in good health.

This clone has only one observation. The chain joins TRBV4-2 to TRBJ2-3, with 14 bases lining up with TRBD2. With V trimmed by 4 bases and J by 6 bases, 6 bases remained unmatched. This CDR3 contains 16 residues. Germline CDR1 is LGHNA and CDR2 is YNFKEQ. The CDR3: CASSPGTSGGQDTQYF. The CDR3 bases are TGTGCCAGCAGCCCCGGGACTAGCGGGGGCCAGGATACGCAGTATTTT.

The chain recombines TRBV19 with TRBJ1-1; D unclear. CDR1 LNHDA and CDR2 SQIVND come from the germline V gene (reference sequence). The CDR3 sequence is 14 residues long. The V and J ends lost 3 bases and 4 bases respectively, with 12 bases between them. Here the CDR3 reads CASSIGPLPTEAFF. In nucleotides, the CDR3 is TGTGCCAGTAGTATCGGACCCCTTCCCACTGAAGCTTTCTTT.

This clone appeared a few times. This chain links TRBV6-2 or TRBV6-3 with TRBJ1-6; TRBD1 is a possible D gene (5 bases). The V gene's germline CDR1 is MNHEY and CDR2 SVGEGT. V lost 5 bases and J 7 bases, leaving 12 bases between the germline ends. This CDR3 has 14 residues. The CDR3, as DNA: TGTGCCAGCAGTCCGACGGGGCTGAATTCACCCCTCCACTTT. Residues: CASSPTGLNSPLHF.

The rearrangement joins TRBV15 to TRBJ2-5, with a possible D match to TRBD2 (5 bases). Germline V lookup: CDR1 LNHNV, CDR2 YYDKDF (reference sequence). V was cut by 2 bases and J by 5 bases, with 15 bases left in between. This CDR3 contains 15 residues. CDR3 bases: TGTGCCACCAGCAGATCCAGCAGCGGTGGGGAGACCCAGTACTTC. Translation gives CATSRSSSGGETQYF.

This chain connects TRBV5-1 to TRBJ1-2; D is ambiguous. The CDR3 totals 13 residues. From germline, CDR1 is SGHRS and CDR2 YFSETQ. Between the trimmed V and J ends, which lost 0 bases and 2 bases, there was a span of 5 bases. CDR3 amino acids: CASSLAGNYGYTF. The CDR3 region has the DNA TGCGCCAGCAGCTTGGCAGGCAACTATGGCTACACCTTC.

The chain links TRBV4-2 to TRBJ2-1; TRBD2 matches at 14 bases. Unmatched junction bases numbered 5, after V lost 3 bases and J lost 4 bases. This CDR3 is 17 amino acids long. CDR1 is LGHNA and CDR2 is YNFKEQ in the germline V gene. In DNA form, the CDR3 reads TGTGCCAGCAGCCAGACTAGCGGGGGGGTTGGATACAATGAGCAGTTCTTC. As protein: CASSQTSGGVGYNEQFF.

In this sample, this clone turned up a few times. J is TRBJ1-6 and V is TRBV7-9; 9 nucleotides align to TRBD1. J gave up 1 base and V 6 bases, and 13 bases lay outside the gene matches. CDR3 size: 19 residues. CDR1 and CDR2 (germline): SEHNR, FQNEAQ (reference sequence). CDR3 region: CASSPGMTGGWSYNSPLHF. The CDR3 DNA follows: TGTGCCAGCAGTCCTGGAATGACAGGGGGGTGGTCCTATAATTCACCCCTCCACTTT.

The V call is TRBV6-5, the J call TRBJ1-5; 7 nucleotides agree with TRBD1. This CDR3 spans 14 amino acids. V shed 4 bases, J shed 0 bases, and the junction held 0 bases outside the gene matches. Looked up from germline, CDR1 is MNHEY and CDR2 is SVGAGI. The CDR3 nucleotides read TGTGCCAGCAGTTCAGGGGGTAGCAATCAGCCCCAGCATTTT. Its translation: CASSSGGSNQPQHF.

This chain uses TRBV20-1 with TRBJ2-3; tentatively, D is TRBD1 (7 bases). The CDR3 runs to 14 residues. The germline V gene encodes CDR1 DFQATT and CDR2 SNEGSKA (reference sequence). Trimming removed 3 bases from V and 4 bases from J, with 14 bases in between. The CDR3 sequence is CSASAGGPPDTQYF. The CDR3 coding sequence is TGCAGTGCTAGTGCAGGGGGGCCCCCAGATACGCAGTATTTT.